This section outlines one T cell receptor (beta chain) sequence together with its context. The CDR3 loop spans 14 amino acids. The germline V gene has CDR1 MNHEY and CDR2 SMNVEV (reference sequence). The trim removed 3 bases at V and 5 bases at J, leaving 5 bases unmatched. This entry is derived from a study of blood T cell repertoires in COVID-19. The study recruited people aged roughly 18 to 89 years across about two dozen US areas. The method was immunoSEQ multiplex PCR; TCRdb's version includes in-frame clones alone and lacks a portion of them. The table records some 150,000 clones, roughly 85% of them present only once.

The specimen was PBMCs or T cells enriched from blood (not recorded which). The TCR sequence derives from a woman aged 45-60 years who had recovered from COVID-19. This sequence joins TRBV27 and TRBJ2-5, with 8 nucleotides matching TRBD1. The CDR3 DNA is TGTGCCAGCAGTTTCTCCCGACAGGGGGAGACCCAGTACTTC. Protein sequence: CASSFSRQGETQYF.